The next 29 T cell receptor beta chains were all read from a single sample in a study of a mutant IDH1 vaccine in newly diagnosed glioma. Time point of the sample: week 35, safety follow-up. Each dose delivered 300 ug of mutant IDH1 20-mer peptide subcutaneously with imiquimod. Their specific antigens are unknown. The repertoire was sequenced with immunoSEQ multiplex PCR; TCRdb's copy has only in-frame clones and lacks some. Of approximately 50,000 clones detected, about 79% appear once; the ten largest clones hold 12%. The material was PBMCs, obtained from a glioma patient whose treatment included an IDH1 peptide vaccine. The receptors originated from a man aged 40-50 years with glioma.

The chain links TRBV6-6 to TRBJ2-3; TRBD2 aligns across 10 bases. With 2 bases clipped from V and 1 base from J, the junction kept 0 bases outside the gene matches. Germline CDR1 is MNHNY and CDR2 is SVGAGI (reference sequence). CDR3 length: 15 amino acids. The CDR3: CASSYLAGGTDTQYF. For the CDR3, the DNA is TGTGCCAGCAGTTACCTAGCGGGGGGCACAGATACGCAGTATTTT.

This clone has just one count. J is TRBJ2-5 and V is TRBV19; 9 bases are a match to TRBD1. Trimming removed 3 bases from V and 5 bases from J; junction bases left unmatched: 7. This CDR3 has 15 residues. In germline, CDR1 is LNHDA, CDR2 SQIVND (reference sequence). CDR3 sequence (DNA): TGTGCCAGTAGTATCGGCGGACAGGGGTCGGAGACCCAGTACTTC. Its protein is CASSIGGQGSETQYF. The variable domain in full, completed from reference TRBV19 and TRBJ2-5, reads DGGITQSPKYLFRKEGQNVTLSCEQNLNHDAMYWYRQDPGQGLRLIYYSQIVNDFQKGDIAEGYSVSREKKESFPLTVTSAQKNPTAFYLCASSIGGQGSETQYFGPGTRLLVL.

This clone occurred a few times. This chain uses TRBV5-4 with TRBJ1-2, with D perhaps matching TRBD1 (5 bases). The V gene's germline CDR1 is SGHNT and CDR2 YYREEE (reference sequence). V lost 9 bases to trimming and J lost 6 bases, with 21 bases between them. The CDR3 runs 14 residues. The CDR3: CAIQLPGTLDGYTF. The CDR3 DNA is TGTGCCATACAACTTCCCGGGACTCTTGATGGCTACACCTTC. Full variable domain (remainder filled in from reference TRBV5-4 and TRBJ1-2): ETGVTQSPTHLIKTRGQQVTLRCSSQSGHNTVSWYQQALGQGPQFIFQYYREEENGRGNFPPRFSGLQFPNYSSELNVNALELDDSALYLCAIQLPGTLDGYTFGSGTRLTVV.

This clone has a single count. The CDR3 DNA follows: TGTGCCAGTGAACCGGGACAGGGGTACGAGCAGTACGTC. Its translation: CASEPGQGYEQYV. The chain carries TRBV6-1 and TRBJ2-7; 10 positions match TRBD1. CDR3 length: 13 amino acids. V lost 9 bases to trimming and J lost 4 bases; unmatched junction nucleotides: 6. Germline V gene data show CDR1 as MNHNS and CDR2 as SASEGT.

The DNA for the CDR3 is TGTGCCTGGACCTCTACGGGTAGGCCTGAAGCTTTCTTT. It codes for CAWTSTGRPEAFF. The chain joins TRBV30 to TRBJ1-1; D is unresolved. The germline CDR1 and CDR2 sequences are GTSNPN and SVGIG (reference sequence). With 4 bases removed from V and 6 bases from J, the gap between germline ends came to 15 bases. The CDR3 sequence is 13 residues long.

V gene TRBV28 combines with J gene TRBJ2-7; no reliable D call. Trimming left V 1 base short and J 6 bases short, with 7 bases between. The CDR3 consists of 12 residues. Germline loops: CDR1 MDHEN, CDR2 SYDVKM. DNA for the CDR3: TGTGCCAGCAGTTTATCTGTTATCGAGCAGTACTTC. It translates to CASSLSVIEQYF. Filled out from reference TRBV28 and TRBJ2-7, the complete variable domain reads DVKVTQSSRYLVKRTGEKVFLECVQDMDHENMFWYRQDPGLGLRLIYFSYDVKMKEKGDIPEGYSVSREKKERFSLILESASTNQTSMYLCASSLSVIEQYFGPGTRLTVT.

The chain is built from TRBV28 and TRBJ2-7; D possibly corresponds to TRBD2 (7 bases). The V and J ends lost 2 bases and 2 bases respectively, with 16 bases between them. Germline values: CDR1 MDHEN, CDR2 SYDVKM. The CDR3 extends over 16 amino acids. Here the CDR3 reads CASSLGGASGAYEQYV. Here the CDR3 DNA reads TGTGCCAGCAGTTTAGGGGGGGCTAGCGGAGCCTACGAGCAGTACGTC.

V is TRBV6-1 and J is TRBJ2-1; D is perhaps TRBD2 (6 bases). Germline V CDR1 and CDR2: MNHNS, SASEGT. V shed 7 bases and J shed 6 bases, with 13 bases lying between them. This CDR3 comprises 13 residues. The CDR3 nucleotides are TGTGCCAGCATATCGGGAGCCCTCAATGAGCAGTTCTTC. Encoded protein: CASISGALNEQFF.

This rearrangement joins TRBV10-2 to TRBJ1-5, with 7 bases lining up with TRBD1. Germline-derived CDR1 and CDR2 are WSHSY and SAAADI. The junction had 6 bases not matched to a gene; V was cut back by 6 bases and J by 7 bases. The CDR3 has 13 residues. The CDR3 here is CASSRQGRQPQHF. In DNA form, the CDR3 reads TGCGCCAGCAGCAGACAGGGAAGACAGCCCCAGCATTTT.

The chain joins TRBV14 to TRBJ2-1, with D hard to call. The CDR3 length is 16 residues. CDR1 and CDR2 (germline): SGHDN, FVKESK. V gave up 1 base and J gave up 2 bases, with 12 bases separating them. CDR3 sequence: CASSQVHGPPYNEQFF. CDR3 nucleotides: TGTGCCAGCAGCCAAGTCCATGGGCCGCCCTACAATGAGCAGTTCTTC.

The rearrangement joins TRBV7-8 to TRBJ1-2; weak D call: TRBD1 (6 bases). The V gene lost 0 bases and the J gene lost 7 bases, with 15 bases spanning the gap. Germline lookup yields CDR1 SGHVS and CDR2 FQNEAQ. The CDR3 runs to 15 residues. The CDR3 region has the DNA TGTGCCAGCAGCTTAGCGCGGGGGGGCCGCCCTGGCTACACCTTC. It translates to CASSLARGGRPGYTF.

This clone was counted between two and nine times. The rearrangement uses TRBV19 and TRBJ1-1; D call uncertain. Germline V CDR1 and CDR2: LNHDA, SQIVND (reference sequence). V was pared by 5 bases and J by 2 bases, with 9 bases between. The CDR3 totals 13 residues. The CDR3 DNA is TGTGCCAGTAGTCCCTCCATCAACACTGAAGCTTTCTTT. Protein: CASSPSINTEAFF.

The V gene is TRBV5-1, the J gene TRBJ1-3, with D possibly matching TRBD1 (5 bases). V was shortened by 2 bases and J by 0 bases, with 9 bases between the two germline ends. CDR1 SGHRS and CDR2 YFSETQ come from the germline V gene. The CDR3 is made up of 15 amino acids. CDR3 bases: TGCGCCAGCAGCTTAAGAGGGACCTCTGGAAACACCATATATTTT. It translates to CASSLRGTSGNTIYF.

V is TRBV6-5 and J is TRBJ2-7, with D unresolved. V lost 4 bases, J lost 7 bases, and 14 bases lay in between. Germline V gives CDR1 MNHEY, CDR2 SVGAGI. This CDR3 spans 13 amino acids. CDR3 sequence reads: CASSFPPYVEQYF. CDR3 bases: TGTGCCAGCAGTTTTCCCCCCTACGTGGAGCAGTACTTC.

CDR3 residues: CAIKVSQGVNYGYTF. The DNA for the CDR3 is TGTGCCATCAAGGTCAGTCAGGGCGTTAACTATGGCTACACCTTC. The chain joins TRBV10-3 to TRBJ1-2, with D tentatively TRBD1 (5 bases). This CDR3 region has 15 residues. Germline V CDR1 and CDR2: ENHRY, SYGVKD. Trimming took off 7 bases at V and 1 base at J, with 16 bases between the two ends.

This clone was counted once. V and J are TRBV6-5 and TRBJ1-2; 7 bases map to TRBD1. J was trimmed by 0 bases and V by 2 bases; bases with no gene match: 3. CDR1 and CDR2 (germline): MNHEY, SVGAGI. The CDR3 is 15 amino acids. CDR3 sequence: CASSYGTASNYGYTF. The CDR3 DNA sequence: TGTGCCAGCAGTTACGGGACAGCGTCTAACTATGGCTACACCTTC.

V and J are TRBV7-9 and TRBJ1-5; possibly TRBD1 for D (5 bases). V lost 1 base to trimming and J lost 7 bases, with 14 bases between them. The CDR3 consists of 15 residues. CDR1 is SEHNR, CDR2 FQNEAQ, per germline (reference sequence). CDR3 residues: CASSLGAGSHQPQHF. As DNA, the CDR3 is TGTGCCAGCAGCTTAGGGGCAGGGTCCCACCAGCCCCAGCATTTT.

In DNA form, the CDR3 reads TGTGCCAGCTCAGAACAGGGGGCAGCTGGCAATCAGCCCCAGCATTTT. The encoded protein is CASSEQGAAGNQPQHF. The J gene is TRBJ1-5, the V gene TRBV18, with 9 bases fitting TRBD1. J gave up 2 bases and V 5 bases, and 7 bases lay outside the gene matches. The V gene's germline CDR1 is KGHSH and CDR2 LQKENI. The CDR3 extends over 16 amino acids.

This clone was seen a single time. V is TRBV27 and J is TRBJ2-7, with a possible D match to TRBD2 (5 bases). This CDR3 has 13 residues. The germline gives CDR1 MNHEY, CDR2 SMNVEV (reference sequence). V lost 6 bases, J lost 4 bases, and 13 bases lay in between. The CDR3 sequence is CASRSGSSYEQYF. The CDR3 coding sequence is TGTGCCAGCAGATCGGGGTCTAGTTACGAGCAGTACTTC.

In this sample, this clone turned up once. The V gene is TRBV11-2, the J gene TRBJ2-1, with TRBD2 identical over 7 bases. Germline V gives CDR1 SGHAT, CDR2 FQNNGV. The V gene end was trimmed by 5 bases and the J gene end by 0 bases; junction bases not matched to a gene: 7. The CDR3 runs 16 residues. CDR3 coding DNA: TGTGCCAGCAGCCCTAGCGGAGTCCGCTCCTACAATGAGCAGTTCTTC. This translates into CASSPSGVRSYNEQFF.

The V and J genes are TRBV5-1 and TRBJ1-2; 7 nucleotides line up with TRBD1. The CDR3 has 13 residues. Unmatched junction bases numbered 4, after V lost 4 bases and J lost 4 bases. The germline gives CDR1 SGHRS, CDR2 YFSETQ. The CDR3, as DNA: TGCGCCAGCAGCCCGGGACAGATCTATGGCTACACCTTC. Its protein product is CASSPGQIYGYTF.

This clone appeared a few times. The rearrangement uses TRBV6-1 and TRBJ2-2, with TRBD1 matching over 7 bases. This CDR3 has 16 residues. Trimming cost V 4 bases and J 0 bases; bases outside gene matches: 5. Germline assignment: CDR1 MNHNS and CDR2 SASEGT. The DNA of the CDR3 is TGTGCCAGCAGTGCTCTGCAGGGGGCGAACACCGGGGAGCTGTTTTTT. Residues: CASSALQGANTGELFF.

The chain employs TRBV19 and TRBJ2-5, with TRBD1 matching 9 bases. This CDR3 contains 13 residues. From germline, CDR1 is LNHDA and CDR2 SQIVND (reference sequence). After removal of 3 bases from V and 7 bases from J, the junction contained 3 bases not matched to a gene. The CDR3 here is CASSIGTGWTQYF. In nucleotides, the CDR3 is TGTGCCAGTAGTATTGGGACAGGGTGGACCCAGTACTTC.

The V call is TRBV5-5, the J call TRBJ1-4, with D possibly matching TRBD1 (5 bases). The CDR3 totals 15 residues. The V gene lost 4 bases and the J gene lost 8 bases, with 18 bases spanning the gap. The germline gives CDR1 SGHKS, CDR2 YYEKEE (reference sequence). CDR3 nucleotides: TGTGCCAGCAGCAGCTCAGGGTCGGTACGGGAAAAACTGTTTTTT. This gives the protein CASSSSGSVREKLFF.

The gene calls are TRBV2 and TRBJ1-2, with D maybe TRBD1 (5 bases). The CDR3 totals 14 residues. V lost 8 bases and J lost 0, with 13 bases in between. Germline CDR1 and CDR2: SNHLY and FYNNEI. CDR3 sequence: CASVRGVANYGYTF. In nucleotides, the CDR3 is TGTGCCAGCGTAAGAGGGGTGGCTAACTATGGCTACACCTTC. Together with reference TRBV2 and TRBJ1-2, the CDR3 gives the full variable domain: EPEVTQTPSHQVTQMGQEVILRCVPISNHLYFYWYRQILGQKVEFLVSFYNNEISEKSEIFDDQFSVERPDGSNFTLKIRSTKLEDSAMYFCASVRGVANYGYTFGSGTRLTVV.

The table lists this clone with a few counts. This chain links TRBV5-1 with TRBJ2-1; D is unresolved. Germline V lookup: CDR1 SGHRS, CDR2 YFSETQ. Deletions cut 0 bases from V and 9 bases from J, with 10 bases between. The CDR3 contains 13 residues. The DNA of the CDR3 is TGCGCCAGCAGCTTGGAACCCCGAGGTGAGCAGTTCTTC. Protein sequence: CASSLEPRGEQFF.

The genes are TRBV7-6 and TRBJ1-4; 7 positions agree with TRBD1. CDR1 is SGHVS and CDR2 is FNYEAQ in the germline V gene. The junction had 8 bases not matched to a gene; V was cut back by 5 bases and J by 8 bases. There are 14 residues in the CDR3. CDR3 bases: TGTGCCAGCAGCACTCAGGGGGGTACGGAAAAACTGTTTTTT. Residues: CASSTQGGTEKLFF.

V usage is TRBV6-5 and J usage is TRBJ2-7, with D tentatively TRBD2 (7 bases). CDR1 MNHEY and CDR2 SVGAGI come from the germline V gene. The V gene lost 4 bases and the J gene lost 7 bases, with 14 bases spanning the gap. The CDR3 loop spans 13 amino acids. DNA of the CDR3: TGTGCCAGCAGTTCCCCGGGGGGCCGGGAGCAGTACTTC. This codes for CASSSPGGREQYF.

This rearrangement joins TRBV5-1 to TRBJ2-1; 9 nucleotides align to TRBD2. The CDR3 is made up of 14 amino acids. After removal of 2 bases from V and 10 bases from J, the junction contained 7 bases not matched to a gene. Germline CDR1 SGHRS, CDR2 YFSETQ. The CDR3 here is CASSLGTSYTEQFF. The CDR3 bases are TGCGCCAGCAGCTTAGGGACTAGCTATACGGAGCAGTTCTTC.